This T cell receptor beta chain was recorded in a study of blood T cell repertoires in COVID-19. Study-level background: From the United States, Italy and Spain came samples of acute and convalescent COVID-19.

Data came from immunoSEQ multiplex PCR; TCRdb stores just in-frame clones and leaves some out. The top ten clones hold 1.2% of a sample with a few hundred thousand clones, 70% to 90% of them seen once. Clinical history reported by participants formed the basis on which cohorts were assigned. V lost 2 bases and J lost 4; bases outside the gene matches: 3. Germline V gene data show CDR1 as SGHAT and CDR2 as FQDESV (reference sequence). This CDR3 spans 14 amino acids. Sequenced material: PBMCs or T cells enriched from blood (not recorded which). The chain links TRBV11-1 to TRBJ2-7; 9 bases match TRBD2. This TCR was recovered from a woman under 30 who had recovered from COVID-19. The CDR3 bases are TGTGCCAGCAGCTTATGGCGGGGGGGTTACGAGCAGTACTTC. Its translation is CASSLWRGGYEQYF.